One sample yielded the 16 T cell receptor beta chains listed below, sequenced in a study of OX40 agonist ivuxolimab in advanced cancers. Only in-frame clones appear in the TCRdb table, and some are missing; sequencing was by immunoSEQ multiplex PCR. The sample carries under 100,000 clones, nearly 90% recorded once. This sample comprised CD4+ or CD8+ T cells sorted from blood, obtained in a trial of the OX40 agonist ivuxolimab. Receptors were obtained from an adult with an advanced solid tumor such as melanoma, head and neck, liver or kidney cancer.

The chain joins TRBV28 to TRBJ1-2; D may be TRBD1 (5 bases). V dropped 2 bases and J dropped 6 bases, with 25 bases sitting between them. This CDR3 region has 18 residues. Germline values: CDR1 MDHEN, CDR2 SYDVKM. The CDR3 protein is CASSLEGPGPPGQNGYTF. In DNA, the CDR3 is TGTGCCAGCAGTTTAGAGGGCCCGGGACCCCCGGGGCAAAATGGCTACACCTTC.

The V call is TRBV6-6, the J call TRBJ1-1; D call uncertain. V lost 8 bases to trimming and J lost 0 bases, with 13 bases between them. This CDR3 contains 14 residues. CDR1 and CDR2 (germline): MNHNY, SVGAGI (reference sequence). CDR3 protein: CASRSRGLNTEAFF. In nucleotides, the CDR3 is TGTGCCAGCCGGTCGAGAGGTTTGAACACTGAAGCTTTCTTT.

The chain has TRBV7-2 and TRBJ1-6, with no clear D. V lost 2 bases, J lost 7 bases, and 9 bases lay in between. The V gene's germline CDR1 is SGHTA and CDR2 FQGNSA. The CDR3 consists of 14 residues. In nucleotides, the CDR3 is TGTGCCAGCAGCTTAAAGGTGTCAAATTCACCCCTCCACTTT. Amino acids: CASSLKVSNSPLHF.

The chain uses TRBV2 and TRBJ2-1; 10 positions agree with TRBD1. V was clipped by 6 bases and J by 0 bases; unmatched bases: 2. CDR3 size: 15 residues. Looked up from germline, CDR1 is SNHLY and CDR2 is FYNNEI. The CDR3 nucleotides are TGTGCCAGCAGCGGGACAGGGGCCTCCTACAATGAGCAGTTCTTC. Its protein product is CASSGTGASYNEQFF.

J is TRBJ2-1 and V is TRBV7-9; the match to TRBD1 covers 11 bases. V shed 7 bases, J shed 10 bases, and the junction held 12 bases outside the gene matches. This CDR3 is 15 amino acids long. From germline, CDR1 is SEHNR and CDR2 FQNEAQ (reference sequence). CDR3 sequence (DNA): TGTGCCAGCACCCACGGGACAGGGGGTCCTCGGGAGCAGTTCTTC. It yields the protein CASTHGTGGPREQFF. The full variable domain, completed using reference TRBV7-9 and TRBJ2-1, is DTGVSQNPRHKITKRGQNVTFRCDPISEHNRLYWYRQTLGQGPEFLTYFQNEAQLEKSRLLSDRFSAERPKGSFSTLEIQRTEQGDSAMYLCASTHGTGGPREQFFGPGTRLTVL.

This clone occurred once. V gene TRBV11-2 combines with J gene TRBJ2-5, with TRBD2 matching over 8 bases. The CDR3 contains 17 residues. The ends lost 1 base at V and 3 bases at J; junction bases unmatched: 10. Germline V gene lookup returns CDR1 SGHAT and CDR2 FQNNGV. CDR3 region: CASSLVGTSGLKETQYF. The CDR3 DNA reads as TGTGCCAGCAGCTTAGTAGGGACTAGTGGATTAAAAGAGACCCAGTACTTC.

This sequence joins TRBV4-1 and TRBJ2-2; D might be TRBD2 (7 bases). Germline assignment: CDR1 MGHRA and CDR2 YSYEKL. V was clipped by 4 bases and J by 4 bases, with 19 bases between them. The CDR3 length is 17 residues. CDR3 sequence (DNA): TGCGCCAGCAGCCGAACCGGTGGGGGGGCGGGCACCGGGGAGCTGTTTTTT. As protein: CASSRTGGGAGTGELFF.

The genes are TRBV4-1 and TRBJ1-3; D might be TRBD1 (5 bases). The V end lost 3 bases, the J end lost 4 bases, and 13 bases lay between the germline ends. Germline V gene data show CDR1 as MGHRA and CDR2 as YSYEKL. This CDR3 is 15 amino acids long. CDR3 in DNA: TGCGCCAGCAGCCACTCAGGGAGATCAGGAAACACCATATATTTT. Its protein product is CASSHSGRSGNTIYF.

The CDR3 region has the DNA TGCGCCAGCAGCCTACATGGGACTAGCGGCGAAGAGACCCAGTACTTC. Translation gives CASSLHGTSGEETQYF. The J gene is TRBJ2-5, the V gene TRBV5-1; 11 bases align to TRBD2. The CDR3 runs 16 residues. V shed 4 bases, J shed 3 bases, and the junction held 8 bases outside the gene matches. Germline CDR1 is SGHRS and CDR2 is YFSETQ.

The J gene is TRBJ2-3, the V gene TRBV7-2; no reliable D call. V lost 5 bases to trimming and J lost 6 bases, with 9 bases between them. CDR1 is SGHTA and CDR2 is FQGNSA in the germline V gene. The CDR3 consists of 12 residues. CDR3 region: CASSPLVDTQYF. CDR3 sequence (DNA): TGTGCCAGCAGCCCTTTAGTTGATACGCAGTATTTT.

The chain joins TRBV5-1 to TRBJ2-2; 9 bases are shared with TRBD1. The germline gives CDR1 SGHRS, CDR2 YFSETQ. V dropped 4 bases and J dropped 2; count of bases not matched to a gene: 12. CDR3 length: 18 amino acids. CDR3 protein: CASSPWDRAKANTGELFF. CDR3 nucleotides: TGCGCCAGCAGCCCCTGGGACAGGGCGAAAGCAAACACCGGGGAGCTGTTTTTT.

This chain connects TRBV5-1 to TRBJ2-2, with 8 bases matching TRBD1. This CDR3 is 17 amino acids long. The ends lost 0 bases at V and 4 bases at J; junction bases unmatched: 8. CDR1 and CDR2 from the germline V gene are SGHRS and YFSETQ. CDR3 protein: CASSLAPGQERTGELFF. The CDR3 region has the DNA TGCGCCAGCAGCTTGGCCCCGGGACAGGAACGCACCGGGGAGCTGTTTTTT.

This clone was found once. The CDR3 DNA follows: TGTGCCAGTAGTGCAGTCCAGGGTAGAACTGAAGCTTTCTTT. Translation: CASSAVQGRTEAFF. The chain carries TRBV19 and TRBJ1-1, with a possible D match to TRBD1 (5 bases). The CDR3 has 14 residues. The germline V gene has CDR1 LNHDA and CDR2 SQIVND (reference sequence). The V end was cut by 5 bases, the J end by 5 bases, with 15 bases between. The whole variable domain, filled in from reference TRBV19 and TRBJ1-1, reads DGGITQSPKYLFRKEGQNVTLSCEQNLNHDAMYWYRQDPGQGLRLIYYSQIVNDFQKGDIAEGYSVSREKKESFPLTVTSAQKNPTAFYLCASSAVQGRTEAFFGQGTRLTVV.

The chain has TRBV18 and TRBJ2-1; 10 bases are shared with TRBD2. J was trimmed by 4 bases and V by 3 bases; bases with no gene match: 3. This CDR3 is built from 15 residues. CDR1 and CDR2 from the germline V gene are KGHSH and LQKENI. The DNA of the CDR3 is TGTGCCAGCTCACCTACTAGCGGGATGTACAATGAGCAGTTCTTC. Translating gives CASSPTSGMYNEQFF. Using reference TRBV18 and TRBJ2-1 for the parts outside the CDR3, the full variable domain is NAGVMQNPRHLVRRRGQEARLRCSPMKGHSHVYWYRQLPEEGLKFMVYLQKENIIDESGMPKERFSAEFPKEGPSILRIQQVVRGDSAAYFCASSPTSGMYNEQFFGPGTRLTVL.

The gene calls are TRBV7-4 and TRBJ2-7; 10 nucleotides align to TRBD1. The V segment lost 2 bases and the J segment 2 bases; nucleotides outside the gene matches: 6. This CDR3 is built from 16 residues. CDR1 SGHVT and CDR2 SQSDAQ come from the germline V gene. The CDR3 bases are TGTGCCAGCAGCTTATGGGGGACAGGGGACACCTACGAGCAGTACTTC. Translation gives CASSLWGTGDTYEQYF. The entire variable domain, with the rest obtained from reference TRBV7-4 and TRBJ2-7, is as follows: GAGVSQSPRYKVAKRGRDVALRCDSISGHVTLYWYRQTLGQGSEVLTYSQSDAQRDKSGRPSGRFSAERPERSVSTLKIQRTEQGDSAVYLCASSLWGTGDTYEQYFGPGTRLTVT.

The gene calls are TRBV5-1 and TRBJ2-5; weak D call: TRBD2 (5 bases). From germline, CDR1 is SGHRS and CDR2 YFSETQ. Deletions cut 4 bases from V and 1 base from J, with 14 bases between. The CDR3 extends over 15 amino acids. As DNA, the CDR3 is TGCGCCAGCAGCCCCCCTACGGGGTTCCAAGAGACCCAGTACTTC. Protein sequence: CASSPPTGFQETQYF.